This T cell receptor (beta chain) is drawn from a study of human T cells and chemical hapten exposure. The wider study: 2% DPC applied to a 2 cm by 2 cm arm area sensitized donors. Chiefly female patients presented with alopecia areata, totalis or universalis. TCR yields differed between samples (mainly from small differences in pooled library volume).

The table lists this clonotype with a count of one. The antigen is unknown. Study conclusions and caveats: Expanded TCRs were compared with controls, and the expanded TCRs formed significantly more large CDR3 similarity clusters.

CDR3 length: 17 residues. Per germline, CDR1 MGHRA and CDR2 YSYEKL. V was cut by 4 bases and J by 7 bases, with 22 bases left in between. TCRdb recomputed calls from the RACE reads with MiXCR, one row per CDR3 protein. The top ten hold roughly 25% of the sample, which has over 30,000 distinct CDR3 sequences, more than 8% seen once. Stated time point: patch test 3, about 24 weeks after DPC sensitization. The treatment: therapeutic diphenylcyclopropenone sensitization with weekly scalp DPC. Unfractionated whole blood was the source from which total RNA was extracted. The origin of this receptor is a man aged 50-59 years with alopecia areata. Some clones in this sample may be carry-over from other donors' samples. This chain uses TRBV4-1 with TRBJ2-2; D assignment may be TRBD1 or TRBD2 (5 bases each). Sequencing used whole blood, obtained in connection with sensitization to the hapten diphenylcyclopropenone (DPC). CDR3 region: CASSPARGAKESGELFF. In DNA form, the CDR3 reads TGCGCCAGCAGCCCCGCCCGAGGGGCTAAGGAGAGCGGGGAGCTGTTTTTT.